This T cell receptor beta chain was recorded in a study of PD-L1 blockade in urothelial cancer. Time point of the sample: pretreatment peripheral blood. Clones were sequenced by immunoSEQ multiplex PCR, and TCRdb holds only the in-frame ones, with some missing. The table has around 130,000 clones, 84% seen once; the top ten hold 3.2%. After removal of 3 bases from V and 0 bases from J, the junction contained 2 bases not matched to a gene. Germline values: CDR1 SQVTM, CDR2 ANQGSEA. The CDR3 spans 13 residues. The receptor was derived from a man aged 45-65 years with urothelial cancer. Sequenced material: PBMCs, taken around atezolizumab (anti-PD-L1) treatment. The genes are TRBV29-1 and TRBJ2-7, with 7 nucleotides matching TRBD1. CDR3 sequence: CSVEGDSSYEQYF. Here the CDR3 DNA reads TGCAGCGTTGAGGGGGACAGCTCCTACGAGCAGTACTTC.